This T cell receptor beta chain was observed in a study of T cell repertoires in cytomegalovirus infection. Study summary: As its CMV epitopes, the study selected recently identified HLA-C-restricted and well-studied HLA-B-restricted targets. Study-wide results and caveats: Carriers of CMV and the relevant HLA type were discriminated by public TCR beta frequency.

This clonotype was detected only a few times. The antigen is undetermined. TCRdb ran MiXCR on the reads and lists one entry per CDR3 protein. The table records 450,000 to 600,000 distinct CDR3 sequences, around a third of them present only once. The J segment lost 2 bases and the V segment lost 5 bases, leaving 15 bases of the junction unmatched. Germline V lookup: CDR1 SEHNR, CDR2 FQNEAQ (reference sequence). This CDR3 is built from 18 residues. The specimen comprised cultured PBMCs, sampled from culture after CMV antigen stimulation. The clonotype comes from a human donor in good health (CMV status not recorded). Some clones in this sample may be carry-over from other donors' samples. The chain uses TRBV7-9 and TRBJ2-3; 8 nucleotides match TRBD2. The CDR3 nucleotides read TGTGCCAGCAGCCCGGCCGTTACTAGCGGATCTATCACAGATACGCAGTATTTT. Its translation: CASSPAVTSGSITDTQYF.